This T cell receptor beta chain was profiled in a study of response to subunit inactivated influenza vaccine. Notes on the study in general: Authors suggested seasonal influenza vaccinations each recruit few new T cells.

This clonotype was detected only a few times. As yet, its antigen is unknown. The length of the CDR3 is 15 residues. Trimming removed 4 bases from V and 6 bases from J; junction bases left unmatched: 10. Germline CDR1 is KGHSY and CDR2 is FQNENV. TCRdb reanalysed the RT-PCR reads using MiXCR and keeps one entry per CDR3 protein. This sample has about 520,000 distinct CDR3 sequences, with roughly 7.9% found just once. The sequenced sample was PBMCs from blood, obtained 23 months after vaccination. The sequence was obtained from a man in his fifties or sixties who received an inactivated influenza vaccine. This chain connects TRBV16 to TRBJ2-7, with 9 bases identical to TRBD1. The CDR3 protein is CASSRTLGQGVEQYF. As DNA, the CDR3 is TGTGCCAGCAGCCGAACTTTGGGACAGGGAGTCGAGCAGTACTTC.